This T cell receptor (beta chain) emerged from a study of T cells in localized non-small cell lung cancer. Study-wide results and limits: Heterogeneity stays possible, as sequencing covered only one tumor region. Density of T cells in blood, when higher, went with longer overall survival. In adjacent lung, a median roughly 56 of the top 100 tumor clones were found. Clonality of T cells reached its maximum in uninvolved adjacent lung, surpassing tumor.

This CDR3 is built from 15 residues. CDR1 and CDR2 from the germline V gene are KGHSH and LQKENI. V lost 0 bases to trimming and J lost 4 bases, with 10 bases between them. The data were produced by immunoSEQ multiplex PCR, yet TCRdb's version contains in-frame clones alone and is incomplete. The sample has about 7,900 clones, 85% to 95% seen once; the top ten hold around 2.9%. With regard to this clone: The target antigen is unknown.

This receptor was identified in a woman aged 35 to 69 with stage I lung adenocarcinoma. Sequencing used peripheral blood, obtained before any cancer treatment. This chain connects TRBV18 to TRBJ2-1; D ambiguous. The CDR3 DNA is TGTGCCAGCTCACCACCGAGACCAGAGTACAATGAGCAGTTCTTC. This gives the protein CASSPPRPEYNEQFF.